This T cell receptor (beta chain) was profiled in a study of cytomegalovirus exposure and HLA in healthy donors. Overall study findings and caveats: With high specificity and sensitivity, the classifier reportedly diagnosed cytomegalovirus status. Upon later analysis, TCR association rates were observed to vary by HLA locus, being highest for DRB1 and lowest for HLA-C. A missense variant in DCLRE1C was later tied to TCR beta V- and J-gene trimming.

A word on this clone: Its antigen is currently unknown.

Per germline, CDR1 SGHDN and CDR2 FVKESK. The V end was cut by 1 base, the J end by 6 bases, with 12 bases between. The CDR3 loop spans 15 amino acids. The PCR made use of 60 Vbeta and 13 Jbeta primers. Clones were sequenced by immunoSEQ multiplex PCR, and TCRdb holds only the in-frame ones, with some missing. The sample records roughly 89,000 clones, less than 80% being singletons. The sample comprised PBMCs. The V gene is TRBV14, the J gene TRBJ2-2; unclear D gene. The receptor comes from a woman aged 45-65 years in good health and CMV-seropositive. CDR3 region: CASSQASGLAGELFF. CDR3 DNA sequence: TGTGCCAGCAGCCAAGCTTCAGGCTTGGCCGGGGAGCTGTTTTTT.